This paragraph reports one T cell receptor beta chain. One junction end does not reproduce the germline sequence, and a read error may be involved. The record originates from a study of blood T cell repertoires in COVID-19. Study background: Acute-phase and convalescent COVID-19 samples originated in the United States, Italy and Spain. Sample material is recorded as cDNA or gDNA derived from T cells, B-cell-depleted T cells, or PBMCs.

In the source study's methods: Researchers report that nucleated cell counts were estimated from reference gene primer amplification. Clones were sequenced by immunoSEQ multiplex PCR, and TCRdb holds only the in-frame ones, with some missing. V and J calls and clone size follow that table, whereas D and trimming were derived from the DNA. This sample carries some 490,000 clones, 70% to 90% of them seen once, and the ten largest clones take about 3.2%. This receptor was taken from a human donor in a cohort sampled during active COVID-19. The specimen was peripheral blood.

CDR3 protein: CASSQAGGVPVPSSF. The CDR3 coding sequence is TGCGCCAGCAGCCAAGCCGGAGGGGTTCCAGTCCCGAGCAGCTTC. V and J are TRBV4-1 and TRBJ1-2; tentative D call: TRBD1 (5 bases). CDR1 MGHRA and CDR2 YSYEKL come from the germline V gene. CDR3 length: 15 amino acids.